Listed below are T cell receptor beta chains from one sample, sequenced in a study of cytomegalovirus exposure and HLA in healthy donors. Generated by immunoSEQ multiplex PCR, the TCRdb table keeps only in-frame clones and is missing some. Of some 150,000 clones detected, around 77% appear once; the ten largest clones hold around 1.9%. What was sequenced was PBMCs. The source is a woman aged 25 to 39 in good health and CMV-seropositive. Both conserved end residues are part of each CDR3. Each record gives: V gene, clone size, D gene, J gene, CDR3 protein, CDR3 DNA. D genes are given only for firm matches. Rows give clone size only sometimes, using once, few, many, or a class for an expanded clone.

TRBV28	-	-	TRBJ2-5	CASSAADQETQYF	TGTGCCAGCTCCGCCGCGGACCAAGAGACCCAGTACTTC
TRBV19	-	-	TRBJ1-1	CASSPLPGYKHTEAFF	TGTGCCAGTAGTCCTCTACCGGGGTACAAGCACACTGAAGCTTTCTTT
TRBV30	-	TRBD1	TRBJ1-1	CAWSPGTDTEAFF	TGTGCCTGGAGCCCTGGGACAGACACTGAAGCTTTCTTT
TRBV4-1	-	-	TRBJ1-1	CASSQSSSATTEAFF	TGCGCCAGCAGCCAAAGCAGTTCAGCGACCACTGAAGCTTTCTTT
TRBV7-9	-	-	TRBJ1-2	CASSQSGGNGYTF	TGTGCCAGCAGCCAATCGGGGGGCAATGGCTACACCTTC
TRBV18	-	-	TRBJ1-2	CASSPPPGESGYTF	TGTGCCAGCTCACCACCCCCGGGTGAGTCTGGCTACACCTTC
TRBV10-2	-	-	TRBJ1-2	CASSGQPNYGYTF	TGCGCCAGCAGCGGACAGCCTAACTATGGCTACACCTTC
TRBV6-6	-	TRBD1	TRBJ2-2	CASSLTGGTGELFF	TGTGCCAGCAGTTTGACAGGGGGCACCGGGGAGCTGTTTTTT
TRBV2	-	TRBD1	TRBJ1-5	CASPGQGGNQPQHF	TGTGCCAGCCCCGGACAGGGAGGCAATCAGCCCCAGCATTTT
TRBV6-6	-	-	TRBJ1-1	CASSYVGRTEAFF	TGTGCCAGCAGTTACGTGGGGCGCACTGAAGCTTTCTTT
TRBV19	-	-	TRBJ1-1	CASRIRTTGSHSTEAFF	TGTGCCAGTAGGATTAGAACGACAGGAAGCCATTCCACTGAAGCTTTCTTT
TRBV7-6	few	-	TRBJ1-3	CASSLAREGSGNTIYF	TGTGCCAGCAGCTTAGCGAGGGAAGGGTCTGGAAACACCATATATTTT
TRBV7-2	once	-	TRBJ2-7	CASSVRVREQYF	TGTGCCAGCAGCGTAAGAGTCCGCGAGCAGTACTTC
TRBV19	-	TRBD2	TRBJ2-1	CASSSGTSGRSYNEQFF	TGTGCCAGTAGTAGCGGGACTAGCGGGAGATCCTACAATGAGCAGTTCTTC
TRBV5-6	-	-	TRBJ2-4	CASSLDNTAKNIQYF	TGTGCCAGCAGCTTGGACAACACGGCCAAAAACATTCAGTACTTC
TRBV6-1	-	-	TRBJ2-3	CASSAWGRGSTDTQYF	TGTGCCAGCAGTGCCTGGGGGAGGGGGTCCACAGATACGCAGTATTTT
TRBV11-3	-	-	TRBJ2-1	CASSTSQVHEQFF	TGTGCCAGCAGCACCAGTCAAGTTCATGAGCAGTTCTTC
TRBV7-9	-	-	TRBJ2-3	CASLSRGADTQYF	TGTGCCAGCCTCTCCAGGGGTGCAGATACGCAGTATTTT
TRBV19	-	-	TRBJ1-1	CASSSHPTEAFF	TGTGCCAGTAGTTCACACCCCACTGAAGCTTTCTTT
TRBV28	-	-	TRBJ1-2	CASSLSAGSFGYTF	TGTGCCAGCAGTTTATCGGCAGGATCTTTTGGCTACACCTTC
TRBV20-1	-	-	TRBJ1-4	CSANTGSKLFF	TGCAGTGCTAACACAGGATCGAAACTGTTTTTT
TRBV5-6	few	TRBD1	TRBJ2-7	CASSLLNRGREGEQYF	TGTGCCAGCAGCTTGTTGAACAGGGGGCGAGAAGGCGAGCAGTACTTC
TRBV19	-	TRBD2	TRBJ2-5	CASSIAFPTSGDWGTQYF	TGTGCCAGTAGTATAGCCTTCCCGACTAGCGGGGATTGGGGGACCCAGTACTTC
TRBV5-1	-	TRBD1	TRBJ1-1	CASSHGQGGNTEAFF	TGCGCCAGCAGCCACGGACAGGGCGGGAACACTGAAGCTTTCTTT
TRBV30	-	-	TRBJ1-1	CAWSVRGNTEAFF	TGTGCCTGGAGTGTAAGGGGGAACACTGAAGCTTTCTTT
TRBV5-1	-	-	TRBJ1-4	CASSLGSDEKLFF	TGCGCCAGCAGCCTCGGTTCGGATGAAAAACTGTTTTTT
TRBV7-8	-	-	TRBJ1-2	CASSSEIRDIVGYGYTF	TGTGCCAGCAGCTCCGAAATCCGGGACATCGTCGGCTATGGCTACACCTTC
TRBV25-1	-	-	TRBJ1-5	CASSELVSNQPQHF	TGTGCCAGCAGTGAACTTGTTAGCAATCAGCCCCAGCATTTT
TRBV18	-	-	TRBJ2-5	CASSPPSEETQYF	TGTGCCAGCTCACCACCATCAGAAGAGACCCAGTACTTC